This T cell receptor (beta chain) is drawn from a study of cytomegalovirus exposure and HLA in healthy donors. Study-wide points: Overall, around 160 TCR beta chains were annotated as cytomegalovirus-associated. The classifier reportedly diagnosed cytomegalovirus status with high specificity and sensitivity.

There are 16 residues in the CDR3. The V gene end was trimmed by 6 bases and the J gene end by 4 bases; junction bases not matched to a gene: 7. Per germline, CDR1 SGHDN and CDR2 FVKESK. As concerns this clone: Its antigen is still unknown.

At sampling all donors were nominally healthy, likely with unrecorded immune exposures. The PCR used 60 Vbeta and 13 Jbeta primers. Sequencing used immunoSEQ multiplex PCR; TCRdb keeps in-frame clones, though not all of them. This sample carries about 160,000 clones, under 85% of them seen once, and the ten largest clones take roughly 4%. The source is a man between 45 and 60 years old in good health and CMV-seropositive. The chain carries TRBV14 and TRBJ2-1, with 12 bases matching TRBD2. Sequenced sample: PBMCs. CDR3 sequence reads: CASSQLAGGIYNEQFF. CDR3 nucleotides: TGTGCCAGCAGTCAACTAGCGGGAGGAATTTACAATGAGCAGTTCTTC.